The rows below give T cell receptor beta chains drawn from one sample of a study of blood T cell repertoires in COVID-19. This table comes from immunoSEQ multiplex PCR, and its TCRdb copy is limited to in-frame clones, with some not included. This sample has just over 250,000 clones; about 88% occur once, and the top ten carry about 4%. Sequencing was done on a sample of peripheral blood. Receptors originate from a man aged 55 to 69 who had recovered from COVID-19. Both conserved end residues are part of each CDR3.

CDR3 length | J gene | V gene | CDR3 protein
15 | TRBJ2-7 | TRBV3-1/TRBV3-2 | CASSHGTSGGFEQYF
15 | TRBJ2-3 | TRBV5-4 | CASSLTGTRTDTQYF
15 | TRBJ2-5 | TRBV9 | CASSVGGTAQETQYF
14 | TRBJ2-3 | TRBV11-2 | CASSLIGQTDTQYF
14 | TRBJ2-5 | TRBV2 | CASNRLAGKETQYF
15 | TRBJ1-1 | TRBV5-1 | CASSLAPGVNTEAFF
16 | TRBJ2-5 | TRBV4-1 | CASSQWAGTSEGTQYF
17 | TRBJ1-6 | TRBV4-1 | CASSQEARLFPNSPLHF
16 | TRBJ2-3 | TRBV6-6 | CASSRLGQGAPDTQYF
15 | TRBJ2-3 | TRBV6-5 | CASALARGPSDTQYF
16 | TRBJ2-1 | TRBV7-2 | CASSLEGTSRRNEQFF
13 | TRBJ1-2 | TRBV6-5 | CASSRGRNYGYTF
15 | TRBJ1-5 | TRBV15 | CATSRYRGQSLSQHF
15 | TRBJ1-4 | TRBV19 | CASSISPSTNEKLFF
11 | TRBJ1-1 | TRBV3-1/TRBV3-2 | CASKRGTEAFF
16 | TRBJ2-7 | TRBV2 | CATLRGPRGSSYEQYF
16 | TRBJ2-2 | TRBV30 | CAWSGLRASNTGELFF
15 | TRBJ1-6 | TRBV4-1 | CASSQSNSGYSPLHF
15 | TRBJ1-6 | TRBV11-1 | CASSLATAYNSPLHF
14 | TRBJ2-2 | TRBV11-3 | CASSQGQGTGELFF
13 | TRBJ1-2 | TRBV15 | CATSRVESYGYTF
15 | TRBJ2-7 | TRBV5-5 | CASSTGTPRFLEQYF
15 | TRBJ1-1 | TRBV18 | CASSPGQGVYTEAFF
16 | TRBJ2-5 | TRBV12-1 | CASSFEVTGGRETQYF
15 | TRBJ1-1 | TRBV4-1 | CASSQGDRVGTEAFF
16 | TRBJ2-7 | TRBV9 | CASSVEPTAFSYEQYF
19 | TRBJ2-6 | TRBV4-1 | CASSQVLGTGSSGANVLTF
15 | TRBJ1-2 | TRBV24-1 | CATSDPRQYGYGYTF
16 | TRBJ1-6 | TRBV5-1 | CASSLAGTVFNSPLHF
11 | TRBJ2-3 | TRBV6-5 | CASQYTDTQYF
14 | TRBJ2-7 | TRBV6-5 | CASSETGGFYEQYF
15 | TRBJ2-7 | TRBV11-2 | CASSLGSGGSYEQYF
15 | TRBJ1-3 | TRBV5-1 | CASRYSSTSGNTIYF
18 | TRBJ2-7 | TRBV9 | CASSVGLAENHIVYEQYF
16 | TRBJ2-7 | TRBV5-4 | CASSPRSGSSSYEQYF
14 | TRBJ2-5 | TRBV25-1 | CASRSDRWGETQYF